What follows are 22 T cell receptor beta chains derived from one specimen sequenced in a study of cytomegalovirus exposure and HLA in healthy donors. Use of 60 Vbeta and 13 Jbeta primers characterized the PCR. Clones were sequenced by immunoSEQ multiplex PCR, and TCRdb holds only the in-frame ones, with some missing. The sample comprises 180,000 or so clones, 76% of which are singletons, and under 2.5% rests with the top ten. Sequences were obtained from PBMCs. The receptors were sampled from a woman in her thirties in good health and CMV-seropositive.

The genes are TRBV10-2 and TRBJ2-7, with 8 nucleotides matching TRBD2. The junction had 5 bases not matched to a gene; V was cut back by 7 bases and J by 3 bases. The CDR3 covers 13 residues. Per the germline V gene, CDR1 is WSHSY and CDR2 is SAAADI. Here the CDR3 reads CASKKRGNYEQYF. The CDR3 DNA follows: TGCGCCAGCAAGAAGCGGGGGAACTACGAGCAGTACTTC.

The rearrangement joins TRBV5-8 to TRBJ2-3, with D tentatively TRBD2 (6 bases). The germline V gene encodes CDR1 SGHTS and CDR2 YDEGEE. Deletions cut 0 bases from V and 3 bases from J, with 11 bases between. This CDR3 region has 15 residues. CDR3 loop: CASSLGVAVTDTQYF. Here the CDR3 DNA reads TGTGCCAGCAGCTTGGGGGTAGCGGTTACAGATACGCAGTATTTT.

On this clone itself: The identical CDR3 is also encoded by other nucleotide sequences in the sample. The chain recombines TRBV6-6 with TRBJ2-7; 9 bases fit TRBD1. Germline assignment: CDR1 MNHNY and CDR2 SVGAGI (reference sequence). This CDR3 comprises 15 residues. Trimming took 5 bases from V and 1 from J; bases not matched to a gene: 6. The CDR3 bases are TGTGCCAGCAGTCCCGGACAGGGGATTTCCTACGAGCAGTACTTC. This translates into CASSPGQGISYEQYF.

The chain links TRBV10-2 to TRBJ2-3, with TRBD1 as a possible D gene (6 bases). This CDR3 has 14 residues. Per the germline V gene, CDR1 is WSHSY and CDR2 is SAAADI. Trimming removed 2 bases from V and 4 bases from J, with 10 bases in between. For the CDR3, the DNA is TGCGCCAGCAGTGAGCAGGGGCAGTCAGATACGCAGTATTTT. The encoded protein is CASSEQGQSDTQYF.

The rearrangement links TRBV27 to TRBJ2-1; a possible D gene is TRBD2 (6 bases). Trimming took 6 bases from V and 7 from J, leaving 13 bases between them. The CDR3 loop spans 13 amino acids. Germline-derived CDR1 and CDR2 are MNHEY and SMNVEV (reference sequence). This CDR3 is CASRPSGQNEQFF. The DNA for the CDR3 is TGTGCCAGCAGACCCAGCGGGCAGAATGAGCAGTTCTTC.

The chain couples TRBV28 to TRBJ2-7, with a weak D call TRBD1 (6 bases). V lost 3 bases and J 6 bases, leaving 18 bases between the germline ends. The germline V gene encodes CDR1 MDHEN and CDR2 SYDVKM. This CDR3 is built from 15 residues. This CDR3 reads CASSFGGRTLSEQYF. CDR3 bases: TGTGCCAGCAGTTTTGGGGGCAGAACATTGTCCGAGCAGTACTTC.

The CDR3 bases are TGCGCCAGCAGCCCTGGAGCGGGGGGGGGCAATGAGCAGTTCTTC. As protein: CASSPGAGGGNEQFF. The gene calls are TRBV4-3 and TRBJ2-1; TRBD2 agrees at 10 bases. V shed 4 bases, J shed 6 bases, and the junction held 6 bases outside the gene matches. This CDR3 comprises 15 residues. In germline, CDR1 is LGHNA, CDR2 YSLEER.

The chain carries TRBV6-1 and TRBJ2-1, with 9 bases fitting TRBD1. Germline CDR1 and CDR2: MNHNS and SASEGT. CDR3 size: 16 residues. V lost 4 bases to trimming and J lost 8 bases; unmatched junction nucleotides: 12. The CDR3 DNA reads TGTGCCAGCAGTGTCCCCCCGGGACAGGGTATGTATGAGCAGTTCTTC. This codes for CASSVPPGQGMYEQFF.

This chain joins TRBV12-5 and TRBJ1-2; TRBD1 is a possible D gene (6 bases). CDR3 size: 13 residues. Germline lookup yields CDR1 LGHNT and CDR2 FRNRAP. Between the trimmed V and J ends, which lost 2 bases and 6 bases, there was a span of 10 bases. The CDR3, as DNA: TGTGCTAGTGGTTTGAACAGGGAAAATGGCTACACCTTC. Amino acid sequence: CASGLNRENGYTF. The complete variable domain, with remaining parts taken from reference TRBV12-5 and TRBJ1-2, reads DARVTQTPRHKVTEMGQEVTMRCQPILGHNTVFWYRQTMMQGLELLAYFRNRAPLDDSGMPKDRFSAEMPDATLATLKIQPSEPRDSAVYFCASGLNRENGYTFGSGTRLTVV.

This chain links TRBV4-2 with TRBJ2-1; D remains ambiguous. In germline, CDR1 is LGHNA, CDR2 YNFKEQ. The CDR3 length is 14 residues. Trimming cost V 4 bases and J 6 bases, with 13 bases left between them. The CDR3 bases are TGTGCCAGCAGCCGGGCCACGGCCCGCAATGAGCAGTTCTTC. It encodes CASSRATARNEQFF.

This clone was counted a few times. The chain employs TRBV6-1 and TRBJ2-3; maybe TRBD1 (5 bases). V lost 11 bases to trimming and J lost 6 bases, with 18 bases between them. The germline CDR1 and CDR2 sequences are MNHNS and SASEGT. The CDR3 loop spans 13 amino acids. The CDR3 is CAAGSDIWDTQYF. CDR3 nucleotides: TGTGCCGCTGGGTCGGACATCTGGGATACGCAGTATTTT.

The rearrangement uses TRBV9 and TRBJ2-3; possible D gene TRBD1, 6 bases. V gave up 4 bases and J gave up 4 bases, with 16 bases separating them. Germline CDR1 and CDR2: SGDLS and YYNGEE. The length of the CDR3 is 15 residues. In DNA, the CDR3 is TGTGCCAGCAGCCCCAGAGGGGGTGAGGCAGATACGCAGTATTTT. Protein sequence: CASSPRGGEADTQYF.

The chain combines TRBV5-6 with TRBJ1-3; D may be TRBD1 (5 bases). Germline V gene lookup returns CDR1 SGHDT and CDR2 YYEEEE. The CDR3 sequence is 13 residues long. Trimming pared 3 bases from V and 6 bases from J, leaving 10 bases between. In DNA form, the CDR3 reads TGTGCCAGCAGCTATGGACATTTAAACACCATATATTTT. Amino acid sequence: CASSYGHLNTIYF.

This rearrangement joins TRBV7-9 to TRBJ2-5, with D unclear. The CDR3 runs to 13 residues. Germline V gives CDR1 SEHNR, CDR2 FQNEAQ (reference sequence). V gave up 2 bases and J gave up 5 bases, with 9 bases separating them. CDR3 sequence reads: CASSLTPRETQYF. The CDR3 coding sequence is TGTGCCAGCAGCTTAACCCCTAGGGAGACCCAGTACTTC.

The genes are TRBV7-2 and TRBJ2-7, with TRBD1 matching over 7 bases. Germline CDR1 reads SGHTA; CDR2 reads FQGNSA. This CDR3 is built from 14 residues. Trimming cost V 6 bases and J 3 bases; bases outside gene matches: 8. CDR3 protein: CASSFDRANYEQYF. The DNA for the CDR3 is TGTGCCAGCAGTTTTGACAGGGCTAACTACGAGCAGTACTTC.

For the CDR3, the DNA is TGTGCCAGCAGCTTACATGGGTTCCGAGCTAGCGGGGATTACAATGAGCAGTTCTTC. It specifies CASSLHGFRASGDYNEQFF. V and J are TRBV11-2 and TRBJ2-1, with 9 bases fitting TRBD2. Germline V gives CDR1 SGHAT, CDR2 FQNNGV. J was trimmed by 4 bases and V by 2 bases; bases with no gene match: 15. The CDR3 runs to 19 residues.

The chain carries TRBV7-2 and TRBJ2-5, with TRBD2 matching 10 bases. V dropped 1 base and J dropped 7; count of bases not matched to a gene: 6. Looked up from germline, CDR1 is SGHTA and CDR2 is FQGNSA. This CDR3 contains 15 residues. Written as DNA, the CDR3 is TGTGCCAGCAGCTTAGGTGGACTAGCGGCCGGGACCCAGTACTTC. Its translation: CASSLGGLAAGTQYF.

V gene TRBV2 combines with J gene TRBJ1-5, with 8 bases lining up with TRBD1. The V segment lost 4 bases and the J segment 2 bases; nucleotides outside the gene matches: 7. Germline CDR1 SNHLY, CDR2 FYNNEI. The CDR3 contains 16 residues. The CDR3 spells CASSGRTGQGNQPQHF. The CDR3 DNA reads as TGTGCCAGCAGTGGGCGGACAGGGCAGGGCAATCAGCCCCAGCATTTT.

This clone was seen once. The chain combines TRBV4-1 with TRBJ2-5; 8 positions match TRBD2. This CDR3 comprises 15 residues. The germline CDR1 and CDR2 sequences are MGHRA and YSYEKL. V gave up 4 bases and J gave up 2 bases; unmatched junction bases: 6. The CDR3 coding sequence is TGCGCCAGCAGCCGAACCAGCGGGGGACAAGAGACCCAGTACTTC. Protein sequence: CASSRTSGGQETQYF.

V usage is TRBV4-1 and J usage is TRBJ2-5; D is unclear. Trimming pared 4 bases from V and 5 bases from J, leaving 11 bases between. The CDR3 spans 13 residues. Germline values: CDR1 MGHRA, CDR2 YSYEKL. The chain's CDR3 is CASSRSQLETQYF. As DNA, the CDR3 is TGCGCCAGCAGCCGGAGCCAACTGGAGACCCAGTACTTC.

The chain couples TRBV6-5 to TRBJ1-5; D is ambiguous. In germline, CDR1 is MNHEY, CDR2 SVGAGI. Trimming took 0 bases from V and 0 from J, leaving 6 bases between them. CDR3 size: 15 residues. CDR3 sequence: CASSYSFLSNQPQHF. CDR3 DNA: TGTGCCAGCAGTTACTCGTTCCTTAGCAATCAGCCCCAGCATTTT.

This chain connects TRBV18 to TRBJ1-1, with 8 bases lining up with TRBD1. Germline V gene sequence: CDR1 KGHSH, CDR2 LQKENI. J lost 1 base, V lost 3 bases, and 4 bases had no gene match. CDR3 size: 15 residues. CDR3 amino acids: CASSPDRGQNTEAFF. The CDR3 DNA reads as TGTGCCAGCTCACCTGACAGGGGCCAGAACACTGAAGCTTTCTTT.